This T cell receptor (beta chain) was captured by sequencing in a study of early T cells in non-severe SARS-CoV-2 infection. Study-level information: Unsorted whole-blood RNA was sequenced in bulk, leaving chains unpaired. General study results and limits: The matching step, a VDJdb search, favored anti-spike CD8 responses and missed private and CD4 specificities.

Unique molecular identifiers were affixed to single, distinct cDNA molecules. TCRdb itself ran the 5' RACE reads through MiXCR, one entry per CDR3 protein. The sample has 80,000 to 95,000 distinct CDR3 sequences, 16% seen once; the top ten hold 4.5% to 6.5%. This clonotype was observed a few times. Its antigen is as yet unknown. The CDR3 has 14 amino acids. V lost 2 bases and J 7 bases, leaving 12 bases between the germline ends. Germline V gives CDR1 MGHRA, CDR2 YSYEKL. The sample in question was whole blood, obtained at baseline. The genes are TRBV4-1 and TRBJ1-5; D ambiguous. This receptor was obtained from an adult who was a healthcare worker with PCR-confirmed SARS-CoV-2 infection or an uninfected control (not recorded which). The CDR3 nucleotides are TGCGCCAGCAGCCAATTAGGAAATGGGCAGCCCCAGCATTTT. The encoded protein is CASSQLGNGQPQHF.